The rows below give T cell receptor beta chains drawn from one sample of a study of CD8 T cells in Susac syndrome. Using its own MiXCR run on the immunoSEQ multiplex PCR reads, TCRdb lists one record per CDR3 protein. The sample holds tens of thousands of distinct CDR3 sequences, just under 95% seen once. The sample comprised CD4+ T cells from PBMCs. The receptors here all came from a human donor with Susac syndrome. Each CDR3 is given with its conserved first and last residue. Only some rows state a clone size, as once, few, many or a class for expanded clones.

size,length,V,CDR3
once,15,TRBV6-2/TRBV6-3,CASKGTSGVSFEQYF
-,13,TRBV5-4,CASSLDGDSPLHF
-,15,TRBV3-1,CASSLSGGSYNEQFF
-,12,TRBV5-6,CASSLTRNEQFF
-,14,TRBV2,CASSADRAGNEQFF
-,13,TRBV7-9,CASSLLRRREQYF
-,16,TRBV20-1,CSAVPLSGGHYNEQFF
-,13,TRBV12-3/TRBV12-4,CASSWTVQETQYF
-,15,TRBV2,CASSEIRGQWNEQFF
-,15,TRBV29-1,CSGGLAGTNTGELFF
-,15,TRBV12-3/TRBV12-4,CASRYGAHNSLGYTF
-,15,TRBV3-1,CVSAPSGGSYNEQFF
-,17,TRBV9,CASSASGAGLASETQYF
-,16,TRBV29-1,CSVEDRQGLKRDTQYF
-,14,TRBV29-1,CSVERGQAPYEQYF
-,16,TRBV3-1,CASSLNLQGDRSPLHF
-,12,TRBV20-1,CSAPGRVHGYTF
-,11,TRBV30,CAWKRQGGYTF
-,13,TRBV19,CASSIGAGNEQFF
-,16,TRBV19,CASSDLQTYSGNTIYF
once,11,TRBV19,CASGVKTLQFF
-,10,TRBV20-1,CSAQEKTQYF
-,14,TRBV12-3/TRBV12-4,CASSASARGTEAFF
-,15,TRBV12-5,CASGAIPGGENTQYF
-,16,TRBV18,CASSPQGQGGSYGYTF
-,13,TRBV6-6,CASSLNPPAEAFF
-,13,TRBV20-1,CSALGPASYEQYF
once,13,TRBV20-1,CSAWTGGQDEQFF
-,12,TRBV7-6,CASSFLNSPLHF
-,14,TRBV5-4,CASSLAGREETQYF
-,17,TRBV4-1,CASTKGQPSSGANVLTF
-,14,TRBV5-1,CASSQDGNTGELFF
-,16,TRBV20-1,CSATSRAGVQGDTQYF
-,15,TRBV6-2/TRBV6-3,CASSRGTYSNQPQHF
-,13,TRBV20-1,CSASPVAEGAQYF